The 23 T cell receptor beta chains listed next were all sequenced from one sample in a study of blood T cell repertoires in COVID-19. Produced via immunoSEQ multiplex PCR; TCRdb's table is partial and in-frame only. The sample lists 210,000 or so clones; more than 80% were seen once. The source material was peripheral blood. The origin of the receptors is a woman of 80 years or more with acute or convalescent COVID-19.

This chain uses TRBV20-1 with TRBJ1-2, with 7 bases that match TRBD1. Germline V gene sequence: CDR1 DFQATT, CDR2 SNEGSKA (reference sequence). V lost 1 base to trimming and J lost 12 bases; unmatched junction nucleotides: 5. This CDR3 comprises 11 residues. In DNA, the CDR3 is TGCAGTGCTAGAGGGCAGGGGGAAAACACCTTC. Protein product: CSARGQGENTF.

The chain recombines TRBV30 with TRBJ1-4, with 9 bases identical to TRBD1. The germline V gene encodes CDR1 GTSNPN and CDR2 SVGIG (reference sequence). This CDR3 is 13 amino acids long. J gave up 8 bases and V 0 bases, and 1 base lay outside the gene matches. CDR3 nucleotides: TGTGCCTGGAGTGTGGGACAGGGAGAAAAACTGTTTTTT. The encoded protein is CAWSVGQGEKLFF.

The chain joins TRBV5-1 to TRBJ2-3, with 9 bases matching TRBD1. The CDR3 covers 15 residues. The germline CDR1 and CDR2 sequences are SGHRS and YFSETQ. V was clipped by 0 bases and J by 6 bases; unmatched bases: 5. The CDR3 is CASSLAGTGKDTQYF. The CDR3 nucleotides read TGCGCCAGCAGCTTGGCAGGGACAGGGAAGGATACGCAGTATTTT.

This clone showed up just once. V and J are TRBV20-1 and TRBJ2-5; 9 bases fit TRBD2. Germline V CDR1 and CDR2: DFQATT, SNEGSKA (reference sequence). With V trimmed by 3 bases and J by 1 base, 3 bases remained unmatched. The CDR3 contains 14 residues. CDR3 DNA sequence: TGCAGTGCTAGTGGTAGCGGGGGCCAAGAGACCCAGTACTTC. This gives the protein CSASGSGGQETQYF.

This clone was observed a handful of times. V gene TRBV7-2 combines with J gene TRBJ1-3, with a tentative D call TRBD1 (5 bases). V was clipped by 8 bases and J by 0 bases, with 14 bases between them. The CDR3 is made up of 15 amino acids. The germline V gene has CDR1 SGHTA and CDR2 FQGNSA. CDR3 coding DNA: TGTGCCAGCTCAGGGCAGTCCTTCTCTGGAAACACCATATATTTT. It translates to CASSGQSFSGNTIYF.

The CDR3 loop reads CSASKDQREGYEQYF. CDR3 nucleotides: TGCAGTGCTAGTAAGGACCAGCGGGAGGGTTACGAGCAGTACTTC. The J gene is TRBJ2-7, the V gene TRBV20-1; 10 bases are shared with TRBD2. The CDR3 runs to 15 residues. Unmatched junction bases numbered 9, after V lost 3 bases and J lost 4 bases. Germline V gene lookup returns CDR1 DFQATT and CDR2 SNEGSKA (reference sequence).

The chain employs TRBV28 and TRBJ1-2; 8 positions match TRBD1. The CDR3 has 16 residues. In germline, CDR1 is MDHEN, CDR2 SYDVKM. V shed 3 bases, J shed 2 bases, and the junction held 8 bases outside the gene matches. As DNA, the CDR3 is TGTGCCAGCAGTTTTCCCCAGGGGGCCCCCAACTATGGCTACACCTTC. It encodes CASSFPQGAPNYGYTF.

The chain employs TRBV4-1 and TRBJ2-2; maybe TRBD1 (5 bases). The length of the CDR3 is 16 residues. Trimming stripped 1 base from V and 5 bases from J, with 14 bases between. The germline CDR1 and CDR2 sequences are MGHRA and YSYEKL. The DNA for the CDR3 is TGCGCCAGCAGCCAAGTTCCCAGGGTCGGGACCGGGGAGCTGTTTTTT. Translated: CASSQVPRVGTGELFF.

Only a few counts were recorded for this clone. The CDR3 loop is CASSYTGGEAFF. CDR3 nucleotide sequence: TGTGCCAGCAGTTATACCGGGGGTGAAGCTTTCTTT. The J gene is TRBJ1-1, the V gene TRBV6-6; tentatively, D is TRBD1 (5 bases). The V gene lost 3 bases and the J gene lost 7 bases, with 9 bases spanning the gap. Germline values: CDR1 MNHNY, CDR2 SVGAGI (reference sequence). The CDR3 totals 12 residues.

V usage is TRBV10-1 and J usage is TRBJ2-7; D remains ambiguous. Germline CDR1 is WNHNN and CDR2 is SYGVQD (reference sequence). V lost 2 bases to trimming and J lost 5 bases, with 7 bases between them. The CDR3 runs to 12 residues. The DNA of the CDR3 is TGCGCCAGCAGTGAGCCTCAGGACGAGCAGTACTTC. Its protein product is CASSEPQDEQYF.

The chain couples TRBV19 to TRBJ2-2; D uncertain. The CDR3 loop spans 15 amino acids. Germline-derived CDR1 and CDR2 are LNHDA and SQIVND (reference sequence). Trimming shortened V by 2 bases and J by 1 base, and 8 bases separated the two germline ends. The CDR3 sequence is CASSISGLNTGELFF. Written as DNA, the CDR3 is TGTGCCAGTAGTATATCCGGGTTGAACACCGGGGAGCTGTTTTTT.

The V call is TRBV19, the J call TRBJ1-5; 9 bases align to TRBD1. CDR3 length: 17 amino acids. V shed 4 bases and J 3 bases; nucleotides not matched to a gene: 10. Germline CDR1 is LNHDA and CDR2 is SQIVND (reference sequence). The CDR3 nucleotides read TGTGCCAGTAGTACCCCTTCCGGGACAGGGATCAATCAGCCCCAGCATTTT. Its translation is CASSTPSGTGINQPQHF.

The V gene is TRBV5-6, the J gene TRBJ2-7; 10 bases line up with TRBD1. V trimming: 5 bases; J trimming: 2 bases; junction bases outside the gene matches: 4. The CDR3 runs to 14 residues. Germline V gene sequence: CDR1 SGHDT, CDR2 YYEEEE. The CDR3 spells CASRGTGETYEQYF. CDR3 coding DNA: TGTGCCAGCAGAGGGACAGGGGAAACCTACGAGCAGTACTTC.

The chain has TRBV7-8 and TRBJ1-5; D is unresolved. The CDR3 sequence is 13 residues long. Deletions cut 5 bases from V and 5 bases from J, with 10 bases between. Germline CDR1 is SGHVS and CDR2 is FQNEAQ. The CDR3 DNA reads as TGTGCCAGCAGCCTCTATCGGGATCAGCCCCAGCATTTT. Residues: CASSLYRDQPQHF.

The V and J genes are TRBV21-1 and TRBJ2-7; the table's TRBD2 call for D was not verified on the DNA. TRBV21-1 is flagged as a pseudogene. The CDR3 contains 18 residues. In DNA, the CDR3 is TGTGCCAGCAGCAATTCCCCGGGGAGCGGGGGTTCCCCGGCCGAGCAGTACTTC. Amino acids: CASSNSPGSGGSPAEQYF.

This clone was detected only once. The chain links TRBV6-5 to TRBJ1-2; the D is unclear. Trimming left V 5 bases short and J 0 bases short, with 13 bases between. The germline V gene has CDR1 MNHEY and CDR2 SVGAGI. There are 15 residues in the CDR3. The CDR3 loop is CASSLNAVANYGYTF. The CDR3 DNA reads as TGTGCCAGCAGTCTTAATGCCGTAGCTAACTATGGCTACACCTTC.

This chain joins TRBV4-2 and TRBJ2-7; the D is unclear. V was clipped by 4 bases and J by 0 bases, with 10 bases between them. The CDR3 is 14 residues long. The V gene's germline CDR1 is LGHNA and CDR2 YNFKEQ. CDR3 DNA sequence: TGTGCCAGCAGCCCCGGTGGTGGCTCCTACGAGCAGTACTTC. Translation: CASSPGGGSYEQYF.

V is TRBV2 and J is TRBJ2-4; 11 bases line up with TRBD2. Germline loops: CDR1 SNHLY, CDR2 FYNNEI. J gave up 3 bases and V 1 base, and 8 bases lay outside the gene matches. This CDR3 region has 18 residues. The CDR3 reads CASSEGLAGMGVKNIQYF. The CDR3 nucleotides are TGTGCCAGCAGTGAAGGACTAGCGGGGATGGGAGTCAAAAACATTCAGTACTTC.

This clone was observed a handful of times. The gene calls are TRBV2 and TRBJ2-7; perhaps TRBD2 as D (5 bases). CDR3 length: 14 residues. The germline V and J ends were trimmed by 8 bases and 4 bases, with 18 bases remaining between them. Germline V gives CDR1 SNHLY, CDR2 FYNNEI. This chain's CDR3 is CASGSRAGKYEQYF. The CDR3, as DNA: TGTGCCAGCGGGAGCCGGGCAGGCAAATACGAGCAGTACTTC.

V and J are TRBV13 and TRBJ2-1, with TRBD2 matching 10 bases. This CDR3 has 16 amino acids. The V segment lost 5 bases and the J segment 9 bases; nucleotides outside the gene matches: 13. CDR1 is PRHDT and CDR2 is FYEKMQ in the germline V gene (reference sequence). The CDR3 DNA sequence: TGTGCCAGCAGCCGGACTAGCGGACGATCCGGGGGTGAGCAGTTCTTC. Its protein is CASSRTSGRSGGEQFF.

This clone came up a few times. The chain uses TRBV19 and TRBJ1-5; D is undetermined. There are 15 residues in the CDR3. Looked up from germline, CDR1 is LNHDA and CDR2 is SQIVND (reference sequence). The V gene lost 3 bases and the J gene lost 0 bases, with 9 bases spanning the gap. CDR3 bases: TGTGCCAGTAGTATGATGTCCAGTAGCAATCAGCCCCAGCATTTT. Protein product: CASSMMSSSNQPQHF. Drawing the rest from reference TRBV19 and TRBJ1-5, the complete variable domain is DGGITQSPKYLFRKEGQNVTLSCEQNLNHDAMYWYRQDPGQGLRLIYYSQIVNDFQKGDIAEGYSVSREKKESFPLTVTSAQKNPTAFYLCASSMMSSSNQPQHFGDGTRLSIL.

This chain links TRBV4-2 with TRBJ2-7; 7 nucleotides align to TRBD2. Per germline, CDR1 LGHNA and CDR2 YNFKEQ. CDR3 length equals 14 residues. V lost 0 bases and J lost 7; bases outside the gene matches: 6. The CDR3 nucleotides read TGTGCCAGCAGCCAAGATTTTAGCGGGTGGGAGCAGTACTTC. Its protein product is CASSQDFSGWEQYF.

The CDR3 reads CASSLADSPRTEAFF. CDR3 nucleotides: TGTGCCAGCAGCTTAGCCGACAGTCCAAGGACTGAAGCTTTCTTT. The rearrangement uses TRBV7-2 and TRBJ1-1, with D tentatively TRBD1 (5 bases). Germline V CDR1 and CDR2: SGHTA, FQGNSA. This CDR3 is 15 amino acids long. Trimming removed 0 bases from V and 5 bases from J, with 13 bases in between.